This T cell receptor beta chain was sequenced for a study of shared clonotypes between healthy human individuals. Repertoires were generated with immunoSEQ multiplex PCR, while TCRdb's copy carries only in-frame clones and drops some. The sample has fewer than 200,000 clones, approximately 60% seen once. Whole-study results and caveats: Estimated richness values were generally larger in naive subsets than in memory subsets. It was anticipated that sequencing depth would influence how many clonotypes donors shared. Researchers sampled only blood; tissue repertoires likely differ.

Each sample came from a Caucasian adult donor living in Nashville, Tennessee. The sample holds many counts of this clone. Its antigen remains unknown. This clonotype was obtained from a man aged 30 to 45 in good health. Source material: memory CD4+ T cells sorted from blood. Subset noted: CD45RA-negative fraction.

CDR3 sequence (DNA): TGCGCCAGCAGCCTGCGCCTCGACGAGAGGCAGTATTTT. It specifies CASSLRLDERQYF. The V call is TRBV4-3, the J call TRBJ2-3; D is ambiguous. The length of the CDR3 is 13 residues. Trimming left V 4 bases short and J 11 bases short, with 16 bases between. Germline-derived CDR1 and CDR2 are LGHNA and YSLEER.